The text below deals with one TCR beta chain. Its antigen is not known. The PCR was carried out with 60 Vbeta primers and 13 Jbeta primers. TCRdb's copy holds only in-frame clones and misses some; the assay was immunoSEQ multiplex PCR. The table has roughly 120,000 clones, approximately 76% seen once; the top ten hold around 7.7%. The sample originates from a study of cytomegalovirus exposure and HLA in healthy donors. Study-level information: Unique TCRs numbering about 87 million, obtained from HLA-typed donors, made up an early data release.

Germline V gene data show CDR1 as LNHNV and CDR2 as YYDKDF (reference sequence). The CDR3 sequence is 15 residues long. V was shortened by 3 bases and J by 6 bases, with 16 bases between the two germline ends. Study findings and constraints: A few of the chains that were CMV-associated were confirmed in vitro to be specific for CMV antigens.

Healthy bone marrow donors formed the donor group. The source is a man aged 35 to 55 in good health and CMV-seronegative. The sample was PBMCs. V usage is TRBV15 and J usage is TRBJ2-3; the D gene is possibly TRBD1 (6 bases). The CDR3 is CATSSRDTGLDTQYF. DNA of the CDR3: TGTGCCACCAGCAGCCGGGACACTGGGTTGGATACGCAGTATTTT.